The 26 T cell receptor beta chains given below trace back to one sample, sequenced in a study of CXCR3-negative and CXCR3-positive naive CD8 T cells. The TRB libraries of cDNA were built by UMI-labeled 5' RACE. TCRdb reprocessed the 5' RACE reads; each CDR3 protein has one entry and no DNA is given. The sample yields about 130,000 distinct CDR3 sequences, of which the top ten take up 0.29%. The sequencing sample was made of naive CXCR3- CD8+ T cells from blood. Stated subset: CD45RO-CCR7+CD27+CD95- naive CD8+ T cells lacking CXCR3 (TNR3-). The source is a human donor in good health. Some clones in this sample may be carry-over from other donors' samples.

V is TRBV20-1 and J is TRBJ2-7; TCRdb picks TRBD1, but there is no DNA to check that call. The germline V gene encodes CDR1 DFQATT and CDR2 SNEGSKA (reference sequence). CDR3 size: 13 residues. This CDR3 is CSARRQGAYEQYF.

The chain employs TRBV29-1 and TRBJ1-2. Germline CDR1 is SQVTM and CDR2 is ANQGSEA. The length of the CDR3 is 14 residues. The CDR3 is CSVESVRGGLGYTF.

This chain joins TRBV27 and TRBJ1-6. Germline CDR1 is MNHEY and CDR2 is SMNVEV (reference sequence). The CDR3 is made up of 13 amino acids. The CDR3 spells CASSTYADSPLHF.

The rearrangement joins TRBV20-1 to TRBJ2-7. Germline V lookup: CDR1 DFQATT, CDR2 SNEGSKA (reference sequence). This CDR3 has 13 amino acids. This CDR3 is CSASTGTTYEQYF.

The rearrangement uses TRBV7-8 and TRBJ2-3; TCRdb selects TRBD1, and the lack of DNA leaves this call unchecked. Germline CDR1 SGHVS, CDR2 FQNEAQ. The CDR3 extends over 17 amino acids. The CDR3 sequence: CASSPDRDSPNTDTQYF.

CDR3: CASIPILGSGPGISYNEQFF. The chain carries TRBV28 and TRBJ2-1; there is no DNA to check the TCRdb D call of TRBD1. Germline assignment: CDR1 MDHEN and CDR2 SYDVKM. CDR3 length: 20 residues.

This chain connects TRBV14 to TRBJ2-1; the TCRdb D gene call, TRBD2, has no DNA to confirm it. CDR1 and CDR2 (germline): SGHDN, FVKESK. CDR3 size: 18 residues. CDR3 sequence reads: CASSQDSVAGIYYNEQFF.

This chain connects TRBV7-6 to TRBJ2-3; TCRdb selects TRBD1, and the lack of DNA leaves this call unchecked. CDR1 and CDR2 from the germline V gene are SGHVS and FNYEAQ. The CDR3 extends over 14 amino acids. The CDR3 sequence is CASSPMGPTDTQYF.

The rearrangement links TRBV12-3 or TRBV12-4 to TRBJ2-1; with no DNA, the TCRdb D assignment of TRBD1 cannot be verified. The CDR3 contains 13 residues. CDR3 in amino acids: CASSVGDRVRQFF.

The CDR3 region is CASSRTSGAISYNEQFF. The V call is TRBV12-3 or TRBV12-4, the J call TRBJ2-1; checking the TCRdb D call of TRBD2 is not possible without DNA. The CDR3 has 17 amino acids.

The J gene is TRBJ1-1, the V gene TRBV7-3. Germline V gene lookup returns CDR1 SGHTA and CDR2 FQGTGA. The CDR3 has 13 residues. CDR3 protein: CASSLRMYTEAFF.

The rearrangement uses TRBV6-6 and TRBJ2-1; TCRdb's D call, TRBD2, is unchecked because there is no DNA. The CDR3 runs to 18 residues. Germline V gives CDR1 MNHNY, CDR2 SVGAGI (reference sequence). The CDR3 spells CASIETSGGPNSYNEQFF.

The chain employs TRBV12-3 or TRBV12-4 and TRBJ2-3; the TCRdb D gene call, TRBD1, has no DNA to confirm it. The CDR3 loop spans 16 amino acids. CDR3 loop: CASSTRQGALTDTQYF.

The gene calls are TRBV7-4 and TRBJ1-3; as DNA is missing, the TRBD1 call by TCRdb cannot be tested. Germline CDR1 reads SGHVT; CDR2 reads SQSDAQ. The CDR3 totals 17 residues. The CDR3 protein is CASSEPLQDPSGNTIYF.

This chain links TRBV5-1 with TRBJ2-7; the TRBD1 assignment by TCRdb is unverifiable without DNA. The CDR3 covers 15 residues. Germline V gene data show CDR1 as SGHRS and CDR2 as YFSETQ. CDR3 loop: CASSLEDRAFYEQYF.

The chain carries TRBV12-3 or TRBV12-4 and TRBJ2-3; the D call from TCRdb, TRBD2, cannot be confirmed without DNA. The CDR3 covers 14 residues. The CDR3 is CASSPEGFTDTQYF.

J is TRBJ2-5 and V is TRBV5-6; TCRdb proposes TRBD1, but this gene call is untestable without DNA. Germline V lookup: CDR1 SGHDT, CDR2 YYEEEE. The CDR3 has 14 amino acids. The CDR3 here is CASSLLPAQETQYF. The whole variable domain, remainder taken from reference TRBV5-6 and TRBJ2-5, is DAGVTQSPTHLIKTRGQQVTLRCSPKSGHDTVSWYQQALGQGPQFIFQYYEEEERQRGNFPDRFSGHQFPNYSSELNVNALLLGDSALYLCASSLLPAQETQYFGPGTRLLVL.

The CDR3 spells CSVESRGLAGGLYNEQFF. The chain couples TRBV29-1 to TRBJ2-1; checking the TCRdb D call of TRBD2 is not possible without DNA. Per the germline V gene, CDR1 is SQVTM and CDR2 is ANQGSEA. The CDR3 is 18 residues long.

V and J are TRBV6-4 and TRBJ2-6. CDR3 length equals 16 residues. The V gene's germline CDR1 is MRHNA and CDR2 SNTAGT. CDR3 sequence reads: CASSEGQGSGANVLTF.

V is TRBV29-1 and J is TRBJ2-3. The CDR3 has 14 residues. CDR1 and CDR2 from the germline V gene are SQVTM and ANQGSEA. CDR3 sequence reads: CSVSEMSGTDTQYF.

The V gene is TRBV7-2, the J gene TRBJ2-7; there is no DNA to check the TCRdb D call of TRBD1. Germline V gene data show CDR1 as SGHTA and CDR2 as FQGNSA. The CDR3 is 14 amino acids. The CDR3 sequence is CASSRDRGPYEQYF.

The chain employs TRBV7-9 and TRBJ2-7. The CDR3 loop spans 15 amino acids. Germline V gene sequence: CDR1 SEHNR, CDR2 FQNEAQ (reference sequence). The CDR3 sequence is CASSLGLESSYEQYF.

This chain links TRBV29-1 with TRBJ2-5. The CDR3 length is 15 residues. The germline CDR1 and CDR2 sequences are SQVTM and ANQGSEA. The CDR3 sequence is CSVEDLLGNLETQYF.

J is TRBJ2-7 and V is TRBV7-9. Per the germline V gene, CDR1 is SEHNR and CDR2 is FQNEAQ (reference sequence). The length of the CDR3 is 13 residues. Here the CDR3 reads CASSLATDYEQYF.

This rearrangement joins TRBV29-1 to TRBJ2-7; TCRdb selects TRBD1, and the lack of DNA leaves this call unchecked. The CDR3 totals 13 residues. CDR1 is SQVTM, CDR2 ANQGSEA, per germline. CDR3 sequence: CSVRTGGRYEQYF.

The chain is built from TRBV4-2 and TRBJ2-7; TCRdb names TRBD2, which stays unverified in the absence of DNA. The CDR3 extends over 16 amino acids. Germline V gene sequence: CDR1 LGHNA, CDR2 YNFKEQ. CDR3 in amino acids: CASSQDGGGASYEQYF.